This entry lists 4 T cell receptor beta chains sequenced from one sample in a study of regulatory T cells in long-lasting Graves disease. Time point of the sample: newly diagnosed GD, antithyroid drugs for less than 3 months. There was RNA extracted from PBMCs, and the TCR library was made from it. Relying on iRepertoire HTBI primers and Arm-PCR of CDR3 regions, the team built TCR beta libraries. TCRdb reprocessed the multiplex PCR reads via MiXCR and lists one record per CDR3 protein. This sample has about 470,000 distinct CDR3 sequences; 15% to 20% occur once, and the top ten carry over 9%. This sample was shared with a second study, whose subject was T cells in Graves' hyperthyroidism and ophthalmopathy.

The specimen was peripheral blood mononuclear cells (PBMCs), collected at new diagnosis, from a patient treated with antithyroid drugs. These receptor sequences come from a man aged 40-55 years with Graves disease.

This clonotype was observed a few times. The rearrangement links TRBV19 to TRBJ2-5, with D unclear. The CDR3 runs to 12 residues. V lost 11 bases to trimming and J lost 1 base, with 11 bases between them. In germline, CDR1 is LNHDA, CDR2 SQIVND (reference sequence). The chain's CDR3 is CAPGTVQETQYF. The DNA for the CDR3 is TGTGCCCCCGGAACGGTCCAAGAGACCCAGTACTTC.

This clonotype occurred many times. The chain joins TRBV18 to TRBJ2-7; maybe TRBD2 (5 bases). Trimming took off 0 bases at V and 0 bases at J, with 15 bases between the two ends. Germline V gives CDR1 KGHSH, CDR2 LQKENI. The CDR3 loop spans 17 amino acids. CDR3 in DNA: TGTGCCAGCTCACCACCGTACGGGGAGCTGAGCTCCTACGAGCAGTACTTC. This encodes CASSPPYGELSSYEQYF.

This chain joins TRBV7-2 and TRBJ2-6, with 14 bases lining up with TRBD2. CDR1 is SGHTA and CDR2 is FQGNSA in the germline V gene. CDR3 size: 23 residues. Trimming cost V 4 bases and J 2 bases; bases outside gene matches: 19. The CDR3 bases are TGTGCCAGCAGCTCTCAAACACGTCCCGGGACTAGCGGGAGAAATGCTGGGGCCAACGTCCTGACTTTC. Amino acid sequence: CASSSQTRPGTSGRNAGANVLTF. Drawing the rest from reference TRBV7-2 and TRBJ2-6, the complete variable domain is GAGVSQSPSNKVTEKGKDVELRCDPISGHTALYWYRQSLGQGLEFLIYFQGNSAPDKSGLPSDRFSAERTGGSVSTLTIQRTQQEDSAVYLCASSSQTRPGTSGRNAGANVLTFGAGSRLTVL.

The table lists this clonotype with many counts. J is TRBJ2-7 and V is TRBV20-1; 10 bases map to TRBD2. Germline V gives CDR1 DFQATT, CDR2 SNEGSKA (reference sequence). The V and J ends lost 3 bases and 3 bases, in that order; junction bases with no gene match: 5. The CDR3 has 14 amino acids. The CDR3 spells CSASQGLAFYEQYF. CDR3 DNA: TGCAGTGCTAGTCAGGGACTAGCGTTCTACGAGCAGTACTTC.